The source of this T cell receptor beta chain is a study of T cell repertoires in cytomegalovirus infection. In its sample, this clonotype was seen a few times. Its target is unknown. Overall study results and limits: The study identified carriers of CMV plus the relevant HLA from cumulative public TCR beta family frequency.

CDR1 SGHTA and CDR2 FQGNSA come from the germline V gene. V shed 5 bases and J 2 bases; nucleotides not matched to a gene: 8. The CDR3 totals 16 residues. Via MiXCR, TCRdb re-called the reads, giving one row per CDR3 protein. The data show about 110,000 distinct CDR3 sequences, about 30% seen once. The sequenced sample was CD8+ T cells from cultured PBMCs, obtained from culture after CMV antigen stimulation. The receptor's source is a human donor in good health (CMV status not recorded). Some clones in this sample may be carry-over from other donors' samples. The V and J genes are TRBV7-2 and TRBJ2-7; 11 positions match TRBD2. CDR3: CASSPQLAGVTYEQYF. CDR3 sequence (DNA): TGTGCCAGCAGCCCTCAACTAGCGGGGGTGACCTACGAGCAGTACTTC.